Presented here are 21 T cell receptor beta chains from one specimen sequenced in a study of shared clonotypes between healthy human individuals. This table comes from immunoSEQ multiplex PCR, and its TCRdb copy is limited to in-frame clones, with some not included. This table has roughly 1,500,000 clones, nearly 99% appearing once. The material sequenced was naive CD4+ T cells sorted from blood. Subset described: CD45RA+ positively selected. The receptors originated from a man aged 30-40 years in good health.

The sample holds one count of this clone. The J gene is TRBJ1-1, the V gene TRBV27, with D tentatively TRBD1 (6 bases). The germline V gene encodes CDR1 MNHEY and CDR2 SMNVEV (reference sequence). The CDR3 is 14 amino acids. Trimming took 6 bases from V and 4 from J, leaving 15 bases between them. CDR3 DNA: TGTGCCAGCAGAACAAGAACAGGGTTCACTGAAGCTTTCTTT. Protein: CASRTRTGFTEAFF.

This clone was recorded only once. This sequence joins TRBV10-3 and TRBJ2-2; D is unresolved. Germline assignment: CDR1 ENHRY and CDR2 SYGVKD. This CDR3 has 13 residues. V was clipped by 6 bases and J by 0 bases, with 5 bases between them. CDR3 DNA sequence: TGTGCCATCAGCTCTCCGAACACCGGGGAGCTGTTTTTT. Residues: CAISSPNTGELFF.

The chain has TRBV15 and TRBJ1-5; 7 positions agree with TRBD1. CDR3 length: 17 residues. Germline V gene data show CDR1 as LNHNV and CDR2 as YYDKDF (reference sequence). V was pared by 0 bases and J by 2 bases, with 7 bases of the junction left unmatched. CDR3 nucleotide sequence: TGTGCCACCAGCAGAGACCGCCGCGGGACAGGCAATCAGCCCCAGCATTTT. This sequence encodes CATSRDRRGTGNQPQHF.

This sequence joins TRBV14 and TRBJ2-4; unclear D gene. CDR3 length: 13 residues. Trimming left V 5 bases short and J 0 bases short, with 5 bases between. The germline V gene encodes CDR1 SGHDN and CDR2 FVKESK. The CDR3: CASSGLAKNIQYF. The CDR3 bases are TGTGCCAGCAGCGGGTTAGCCAAAAACATTCAGTACTTC.

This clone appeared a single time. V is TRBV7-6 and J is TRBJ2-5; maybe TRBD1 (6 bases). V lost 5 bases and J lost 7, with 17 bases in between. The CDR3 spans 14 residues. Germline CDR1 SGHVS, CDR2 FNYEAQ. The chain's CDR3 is CASSPIEFRGTQYF. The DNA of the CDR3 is TGTGCCAGCAGCCCTATTGAGTTCAGGGGGACCCAGTACTTC.

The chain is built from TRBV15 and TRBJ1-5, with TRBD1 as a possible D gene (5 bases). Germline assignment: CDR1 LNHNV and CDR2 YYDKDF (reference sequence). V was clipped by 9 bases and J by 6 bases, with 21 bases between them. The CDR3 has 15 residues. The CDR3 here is CATRKDTGFAQPQHF. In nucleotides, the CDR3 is TGTGCCACAAGGAAGGATACAGGCTTTGCTCAGCCCCAGCATTTT.

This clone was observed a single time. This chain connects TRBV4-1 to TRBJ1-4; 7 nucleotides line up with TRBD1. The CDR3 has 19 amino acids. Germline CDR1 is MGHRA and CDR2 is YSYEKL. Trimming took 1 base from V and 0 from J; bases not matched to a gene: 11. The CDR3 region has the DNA TGCGCCAGCAGCCAAGCACCCGGGACAGTTGCTGCAACTAATGAAAAACTGTTTTTT. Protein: CASSQAPGTVAATNEKLFF.

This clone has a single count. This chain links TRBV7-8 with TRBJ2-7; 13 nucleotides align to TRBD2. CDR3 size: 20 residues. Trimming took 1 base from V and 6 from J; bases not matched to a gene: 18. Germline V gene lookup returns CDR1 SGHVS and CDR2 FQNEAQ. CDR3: CASSLERGLAGIGSTSEQYF. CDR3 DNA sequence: TGTGCCAGCAGCTTAGAGAGGGGACTAGCGGGGATCGGTAGTACCTCCGAGCAGTACTTC. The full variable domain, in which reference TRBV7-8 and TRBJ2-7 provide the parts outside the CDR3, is GAGVSQSPRYKVAKRGQDVALRCDPISGHVSLFWYQQALGQGPEFLTYFQNEAQLDKSGLPSDRFFAERPEGSVSTLKIQRTQQEDSAVYLCASSLERGLAGIGSTSEQYFGPGTRLTVT.

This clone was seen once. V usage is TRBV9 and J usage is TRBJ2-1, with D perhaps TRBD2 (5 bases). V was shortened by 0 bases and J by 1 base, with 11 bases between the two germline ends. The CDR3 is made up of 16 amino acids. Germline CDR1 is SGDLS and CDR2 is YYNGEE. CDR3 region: CASSVGERTSYNEQFF. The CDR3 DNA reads TGTGCCAGCAGCGTAGGGGAGCGGACTTCCTACAATGAGCAGTTCTTC.

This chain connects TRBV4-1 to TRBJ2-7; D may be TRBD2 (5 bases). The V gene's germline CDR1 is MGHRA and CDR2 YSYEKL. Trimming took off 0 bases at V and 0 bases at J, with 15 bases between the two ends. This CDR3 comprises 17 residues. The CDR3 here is CASSQERRGPPSYEQYF. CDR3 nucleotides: TGCGCCAGCAGCCAAGAGCGGAGAGGGCCTCCCTCCTACGAGCAGTACTTC.

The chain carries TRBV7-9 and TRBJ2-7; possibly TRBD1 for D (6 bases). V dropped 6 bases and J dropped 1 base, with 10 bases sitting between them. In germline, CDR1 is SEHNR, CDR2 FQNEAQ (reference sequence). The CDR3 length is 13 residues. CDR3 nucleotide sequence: TGTGCCAGCAGATCCGACAGGTCCTACGAGCAGTACTTC. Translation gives CASRSDRSYEQYF.

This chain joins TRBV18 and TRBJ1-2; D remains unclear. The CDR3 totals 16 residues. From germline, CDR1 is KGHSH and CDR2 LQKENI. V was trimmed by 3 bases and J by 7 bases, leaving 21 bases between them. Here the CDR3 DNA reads TGTGCCAGCTCACCGACCGGACCGGGTCTGTTGGGTGGCTACACCTTC. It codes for CASSPTGPGLLGGYTF.

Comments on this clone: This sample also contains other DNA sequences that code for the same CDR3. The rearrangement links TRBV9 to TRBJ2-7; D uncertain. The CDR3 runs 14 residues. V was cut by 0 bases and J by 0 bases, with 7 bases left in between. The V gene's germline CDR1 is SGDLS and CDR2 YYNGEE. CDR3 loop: CASSVVGTSYEQYF. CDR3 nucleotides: TGTGCCAGCAGCGTAGTGGGCACCTCCTACGAGCAGTACTTC.

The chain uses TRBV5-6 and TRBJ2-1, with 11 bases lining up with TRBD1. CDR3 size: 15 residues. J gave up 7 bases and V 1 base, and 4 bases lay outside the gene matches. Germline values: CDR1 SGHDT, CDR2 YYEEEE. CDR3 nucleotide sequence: TGTGCCAGCAGCTTGTTAGGACAGGGGGCGAATGAGCAGTTCTTC. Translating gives CASSLLGQGANEQFF.

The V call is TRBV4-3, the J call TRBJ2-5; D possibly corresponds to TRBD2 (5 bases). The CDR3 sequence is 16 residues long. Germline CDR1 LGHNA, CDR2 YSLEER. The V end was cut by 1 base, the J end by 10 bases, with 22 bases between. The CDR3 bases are TGCGCCAGCAGCCAAGGTAAAGGCGGTAGCATCGGGATCCAGTACTTC. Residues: CASSQGKGGSIGIQYF.

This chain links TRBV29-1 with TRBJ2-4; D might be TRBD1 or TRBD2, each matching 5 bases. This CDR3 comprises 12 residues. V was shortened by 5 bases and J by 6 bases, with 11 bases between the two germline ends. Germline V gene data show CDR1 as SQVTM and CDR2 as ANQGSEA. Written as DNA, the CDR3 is TGCAGCGTTACCTCGAGGGGAAACATTCAGTACTTC. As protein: CSVTSRGNIQYF. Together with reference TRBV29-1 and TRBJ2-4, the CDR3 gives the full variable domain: SAVISQKPSRDICQRGTSLTIQCQVDSQVTMMFWYRQQPGQSLTLIATANQGSEATYESGFVIDKFPISRPNLTFSTLTVSNMSPEDSSIYLCSVTSRGNIQYFGAGTRLSVL.

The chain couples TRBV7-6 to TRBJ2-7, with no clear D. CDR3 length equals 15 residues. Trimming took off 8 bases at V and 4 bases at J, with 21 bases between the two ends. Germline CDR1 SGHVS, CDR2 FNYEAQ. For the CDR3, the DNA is TGTGCCAGCGGCCCATTCTCAGACGCTATATACGAGCAGTACTTC. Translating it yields CASGPFSDAIYEQYF.

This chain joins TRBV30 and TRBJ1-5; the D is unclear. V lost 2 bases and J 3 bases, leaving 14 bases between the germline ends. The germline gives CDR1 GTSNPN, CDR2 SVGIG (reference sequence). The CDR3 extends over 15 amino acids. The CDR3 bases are TGTGCCTGGAGTAGCCCCAGCTGGTACAATCAGCCCCAGCATTTT. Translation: CAWSSPSWYNQPQHF.

CDR3 residues: CASGGKYEQYF. DNA for the CDR3: TGTGCCAGCGGGGGAAAATACGAGCAGTACTTC. The chain uses TRBV6-6 and TRBJ2-7; either TRBD1 or TRBD2 may fit D (5 bases each). The CDR3 extends over 11 amino acids. V lost 8 bases and J lost 4, with 9 bases in between. The V gene's germline CDR1 is MNHNY and CDR2 SVGAGI (reference sequence).

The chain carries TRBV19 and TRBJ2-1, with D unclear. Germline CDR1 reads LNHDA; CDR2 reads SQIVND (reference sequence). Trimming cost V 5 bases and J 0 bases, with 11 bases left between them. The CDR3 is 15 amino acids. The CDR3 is CASSADRSSYNEQFF. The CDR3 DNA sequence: TGTGCCAGTAGTGCCGACCGTAGCTCCTACAATGAGCAGTTCTTC.

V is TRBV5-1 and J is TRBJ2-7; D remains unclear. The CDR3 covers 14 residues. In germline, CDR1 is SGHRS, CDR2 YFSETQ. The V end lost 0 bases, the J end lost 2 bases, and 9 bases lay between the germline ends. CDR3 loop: CASSLDMSAYEQYF. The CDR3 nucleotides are TGCGCCAGCAGCTTGGATATGTCGGCCTACGAGCAGTACTTC.